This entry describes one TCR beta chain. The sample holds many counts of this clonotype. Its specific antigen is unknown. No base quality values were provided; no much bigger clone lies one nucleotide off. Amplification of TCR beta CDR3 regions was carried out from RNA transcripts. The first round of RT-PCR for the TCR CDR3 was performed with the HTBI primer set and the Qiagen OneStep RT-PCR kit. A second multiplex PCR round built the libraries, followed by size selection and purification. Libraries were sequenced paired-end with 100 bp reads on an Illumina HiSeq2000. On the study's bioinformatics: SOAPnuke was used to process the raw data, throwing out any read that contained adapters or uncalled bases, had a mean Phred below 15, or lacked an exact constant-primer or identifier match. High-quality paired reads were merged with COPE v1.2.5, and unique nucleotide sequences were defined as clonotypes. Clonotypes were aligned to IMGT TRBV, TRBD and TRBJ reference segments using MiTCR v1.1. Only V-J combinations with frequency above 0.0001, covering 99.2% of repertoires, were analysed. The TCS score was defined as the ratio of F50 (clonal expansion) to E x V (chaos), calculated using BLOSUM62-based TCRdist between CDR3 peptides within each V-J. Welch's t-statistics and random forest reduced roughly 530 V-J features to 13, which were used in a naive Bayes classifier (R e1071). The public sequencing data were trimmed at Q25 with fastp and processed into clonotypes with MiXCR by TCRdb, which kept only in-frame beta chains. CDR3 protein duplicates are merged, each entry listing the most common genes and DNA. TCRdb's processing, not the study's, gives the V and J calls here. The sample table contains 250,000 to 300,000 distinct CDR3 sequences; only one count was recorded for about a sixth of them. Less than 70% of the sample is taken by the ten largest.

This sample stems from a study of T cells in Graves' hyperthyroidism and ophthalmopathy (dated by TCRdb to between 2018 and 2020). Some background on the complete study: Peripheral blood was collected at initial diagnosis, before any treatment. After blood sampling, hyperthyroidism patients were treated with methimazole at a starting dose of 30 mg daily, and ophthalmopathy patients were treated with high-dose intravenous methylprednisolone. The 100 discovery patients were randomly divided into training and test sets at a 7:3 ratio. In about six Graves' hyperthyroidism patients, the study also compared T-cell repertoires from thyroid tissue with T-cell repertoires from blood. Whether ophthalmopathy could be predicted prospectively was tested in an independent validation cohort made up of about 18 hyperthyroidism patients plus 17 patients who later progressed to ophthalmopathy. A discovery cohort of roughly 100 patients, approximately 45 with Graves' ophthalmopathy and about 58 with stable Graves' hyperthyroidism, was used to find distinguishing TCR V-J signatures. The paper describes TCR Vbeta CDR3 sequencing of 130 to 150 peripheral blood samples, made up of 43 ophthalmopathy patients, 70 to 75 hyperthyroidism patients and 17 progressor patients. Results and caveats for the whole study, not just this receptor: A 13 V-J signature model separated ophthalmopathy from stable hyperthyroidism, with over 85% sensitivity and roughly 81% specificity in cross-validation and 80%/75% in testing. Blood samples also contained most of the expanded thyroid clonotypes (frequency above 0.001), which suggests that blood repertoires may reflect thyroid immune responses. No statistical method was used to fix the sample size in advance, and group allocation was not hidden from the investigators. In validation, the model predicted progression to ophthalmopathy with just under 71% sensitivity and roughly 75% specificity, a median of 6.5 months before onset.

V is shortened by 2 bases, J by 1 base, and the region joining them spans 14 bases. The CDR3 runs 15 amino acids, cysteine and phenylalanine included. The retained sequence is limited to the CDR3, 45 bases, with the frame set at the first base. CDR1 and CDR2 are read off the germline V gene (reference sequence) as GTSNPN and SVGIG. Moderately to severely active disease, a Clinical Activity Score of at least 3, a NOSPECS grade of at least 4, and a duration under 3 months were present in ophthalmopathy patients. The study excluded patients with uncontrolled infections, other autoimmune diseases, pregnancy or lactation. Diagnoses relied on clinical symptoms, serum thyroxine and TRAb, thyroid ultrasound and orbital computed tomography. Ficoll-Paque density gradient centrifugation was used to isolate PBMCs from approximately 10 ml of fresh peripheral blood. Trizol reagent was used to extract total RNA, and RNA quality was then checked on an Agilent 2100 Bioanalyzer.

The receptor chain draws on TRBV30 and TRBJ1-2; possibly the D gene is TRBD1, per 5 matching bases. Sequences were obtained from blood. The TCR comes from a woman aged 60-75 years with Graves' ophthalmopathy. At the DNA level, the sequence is TGTGCCTGGAGTTACGGGACTGAAGTTAACTATGGCTACACCTTC. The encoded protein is CAWSYGTEVNYGYTF.